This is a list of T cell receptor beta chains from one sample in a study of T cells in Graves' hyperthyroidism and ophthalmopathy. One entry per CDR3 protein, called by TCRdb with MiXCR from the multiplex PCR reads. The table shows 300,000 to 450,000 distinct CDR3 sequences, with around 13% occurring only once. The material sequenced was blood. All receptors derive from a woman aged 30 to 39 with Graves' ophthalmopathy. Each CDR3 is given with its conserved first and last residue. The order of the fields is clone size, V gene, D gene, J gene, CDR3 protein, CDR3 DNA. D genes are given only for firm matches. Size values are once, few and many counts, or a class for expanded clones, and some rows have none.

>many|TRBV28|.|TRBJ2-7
CASSSLRGRLYEQYF
TGTGCCAGCAGTTCCCTTCGGGGCAGGCTATACGAGCAGTACTTC
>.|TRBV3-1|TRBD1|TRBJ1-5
CASRLTTGEDQPQHF
TGTGCCAGCAGACTAACGACAGGGGAGGACCAGCCCCAGCATTTT
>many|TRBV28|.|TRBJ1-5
CASRDRRNQPQHF
TGTGCCAGCCGCGACAGGCGCAATCAGCCCCAGCATTTT
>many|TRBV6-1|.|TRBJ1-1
CASSTGRVTEAFF
TGTGCCAGCAGTACGGGCAGGGTAACTGAAGCTTTCTTT
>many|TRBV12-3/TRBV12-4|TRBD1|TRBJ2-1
CASSQPGTVQSDRSYNEQFF
TGTGCCAGCAGCCAACCCGGGACAGTTCAATCCGACAGGTCCTACAATGAGCAGTTCTTC
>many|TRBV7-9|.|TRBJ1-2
CASSSREGIVRGYTF
TGTGCCAGCAGTTCCCGCGAGGGGATAGTACGTGGCTACACCTTC
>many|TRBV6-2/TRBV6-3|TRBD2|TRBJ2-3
CASSYSSSGGAEVTDTQYF
TGTGCCAGCAGTTACTCTTCCAGCGGGGGGGCCGAGGTAACAGATACGCAGTATTTT
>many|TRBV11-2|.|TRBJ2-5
CASSLVRDETQYF
TGTGCCAGCAGCTTAGTCAGGGACGAGACCCAGTACTTC
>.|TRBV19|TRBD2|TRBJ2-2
CASIGLAGTGELFF
TGTGCCAGTATAGGACTAGCGGGCACCGGGGAGCTGTTTTTT
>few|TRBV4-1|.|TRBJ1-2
CASSQESGNYGYTF
TGCGCCAGCAGCCAAGAATCGGGAAACTATGGCTACACCTTC
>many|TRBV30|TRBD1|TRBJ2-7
CAWNTGTVLLEQYF
TGTGCCTGGAATACAGGGACAGTACTACTCGAGCAGTACTTC
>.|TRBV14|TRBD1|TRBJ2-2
CASSLYPTGAAGELFF
TGTGCCAGCAGCCTTTACCCGACAGGGGCCGCCGGGGAGCTGTTTTTT
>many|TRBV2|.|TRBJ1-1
CASRSPAQGEAFF
TGTGCCAGCAGAAGTCCAGCCCAGGGGGAAGCTTTCTTT
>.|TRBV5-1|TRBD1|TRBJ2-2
CASADRGGTGELFF
TGCGCCAGCGCGGACAGGGGTGGCACCGGGGAGCTGTTTTTT
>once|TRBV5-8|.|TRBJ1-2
CASSLVVFYGYTF
TGTGCCAGCAGCTTGGTAGTCTTCTATGGCTACACCTTC
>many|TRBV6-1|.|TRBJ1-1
CASSELAPMNTEAFF
TGTGCCAGCAGTGAACTTGCGCCCATGAACACTGAAGCTTTCTTT
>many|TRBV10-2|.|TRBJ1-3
CASSAGYSGNTIYF
TGCGCCAGCAGCGCCGGCTACTCTGGAAACACCATATATTTT
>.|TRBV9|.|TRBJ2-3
CASSSRVADTQYF
TGTGCCAGCAGCTCCCGGGTGGCAGATACGCAGTATTTT
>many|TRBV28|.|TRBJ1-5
CASSLPGEGQPQHF
TGTGCCAGCAGTCTACCCGGGGAGGGTCAGCCCCAGCATTTT
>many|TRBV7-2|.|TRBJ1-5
CASSRGANSNQPQHF
TGTGCCAGCAGTAGGGGGGCGAATAGCAATCAGCCCCAGCATTTT
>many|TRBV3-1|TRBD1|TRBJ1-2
CASSPGTDRVGYTF
TGTGCCAGCAGCCCAGGGACAGACAGGGTTGGCTACACCTTC
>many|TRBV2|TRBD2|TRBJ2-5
CASRSGGARGTQYF
TGTGCCAGCAGGAGCGGGGGGGCCCGTGGGACCCAGTACTTC
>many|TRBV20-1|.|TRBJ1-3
CSARTGNTIYF
TGCAGTGCTAGGACGGGAAACACCATATATTTT
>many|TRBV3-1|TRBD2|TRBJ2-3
CASSQDLVAGGPNTQYF
TGTGCCAGCAGCCAAGATTTGGTAGCGGGGGGGCCGAATACGCAGTATTTT
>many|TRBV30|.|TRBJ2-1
CAWMQNYNEQFF
TGTGCCTGGATGCAAAACTACAATGAGCAGTTCTTC
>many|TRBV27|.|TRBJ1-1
CASSAGRLTEAFF
TGTGCCAGCAGTGCGGGACGGCTCACTGAAGCTTTCTTT
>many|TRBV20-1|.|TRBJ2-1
CSARIHQGERAYNEQFF
TGCAGTGCTAGAATCCATCAGGGTGAGCGGGCCTACAATGAGCAGTTCTTC
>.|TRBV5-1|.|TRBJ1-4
CASSLGVLANEKLFF
TGCGCCAGCAGCTTGGGGGTTTTGGCTAATGAAAAACTGTTTTTT